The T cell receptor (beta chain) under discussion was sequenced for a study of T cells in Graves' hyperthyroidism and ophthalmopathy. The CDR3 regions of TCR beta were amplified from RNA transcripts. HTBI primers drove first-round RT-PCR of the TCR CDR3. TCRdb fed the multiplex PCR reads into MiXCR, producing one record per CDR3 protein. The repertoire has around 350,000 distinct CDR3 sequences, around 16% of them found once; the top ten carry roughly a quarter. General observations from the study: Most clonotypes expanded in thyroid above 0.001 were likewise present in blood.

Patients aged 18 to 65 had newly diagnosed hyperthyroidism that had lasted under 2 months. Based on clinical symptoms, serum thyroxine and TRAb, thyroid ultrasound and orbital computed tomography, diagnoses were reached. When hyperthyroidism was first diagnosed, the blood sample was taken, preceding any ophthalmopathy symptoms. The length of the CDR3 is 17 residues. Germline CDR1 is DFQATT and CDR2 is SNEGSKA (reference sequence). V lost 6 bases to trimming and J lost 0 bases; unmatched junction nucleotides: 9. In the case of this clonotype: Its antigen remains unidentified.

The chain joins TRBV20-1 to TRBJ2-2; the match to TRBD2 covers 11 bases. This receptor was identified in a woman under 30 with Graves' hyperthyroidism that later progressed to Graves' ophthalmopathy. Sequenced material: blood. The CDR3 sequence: CSAYPRLAGTNTGELFF. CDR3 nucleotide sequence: TGCAGTGCCTATCCCCGACTAGCGGGAACGAACACCGGGGAGCTGTTTTTT.